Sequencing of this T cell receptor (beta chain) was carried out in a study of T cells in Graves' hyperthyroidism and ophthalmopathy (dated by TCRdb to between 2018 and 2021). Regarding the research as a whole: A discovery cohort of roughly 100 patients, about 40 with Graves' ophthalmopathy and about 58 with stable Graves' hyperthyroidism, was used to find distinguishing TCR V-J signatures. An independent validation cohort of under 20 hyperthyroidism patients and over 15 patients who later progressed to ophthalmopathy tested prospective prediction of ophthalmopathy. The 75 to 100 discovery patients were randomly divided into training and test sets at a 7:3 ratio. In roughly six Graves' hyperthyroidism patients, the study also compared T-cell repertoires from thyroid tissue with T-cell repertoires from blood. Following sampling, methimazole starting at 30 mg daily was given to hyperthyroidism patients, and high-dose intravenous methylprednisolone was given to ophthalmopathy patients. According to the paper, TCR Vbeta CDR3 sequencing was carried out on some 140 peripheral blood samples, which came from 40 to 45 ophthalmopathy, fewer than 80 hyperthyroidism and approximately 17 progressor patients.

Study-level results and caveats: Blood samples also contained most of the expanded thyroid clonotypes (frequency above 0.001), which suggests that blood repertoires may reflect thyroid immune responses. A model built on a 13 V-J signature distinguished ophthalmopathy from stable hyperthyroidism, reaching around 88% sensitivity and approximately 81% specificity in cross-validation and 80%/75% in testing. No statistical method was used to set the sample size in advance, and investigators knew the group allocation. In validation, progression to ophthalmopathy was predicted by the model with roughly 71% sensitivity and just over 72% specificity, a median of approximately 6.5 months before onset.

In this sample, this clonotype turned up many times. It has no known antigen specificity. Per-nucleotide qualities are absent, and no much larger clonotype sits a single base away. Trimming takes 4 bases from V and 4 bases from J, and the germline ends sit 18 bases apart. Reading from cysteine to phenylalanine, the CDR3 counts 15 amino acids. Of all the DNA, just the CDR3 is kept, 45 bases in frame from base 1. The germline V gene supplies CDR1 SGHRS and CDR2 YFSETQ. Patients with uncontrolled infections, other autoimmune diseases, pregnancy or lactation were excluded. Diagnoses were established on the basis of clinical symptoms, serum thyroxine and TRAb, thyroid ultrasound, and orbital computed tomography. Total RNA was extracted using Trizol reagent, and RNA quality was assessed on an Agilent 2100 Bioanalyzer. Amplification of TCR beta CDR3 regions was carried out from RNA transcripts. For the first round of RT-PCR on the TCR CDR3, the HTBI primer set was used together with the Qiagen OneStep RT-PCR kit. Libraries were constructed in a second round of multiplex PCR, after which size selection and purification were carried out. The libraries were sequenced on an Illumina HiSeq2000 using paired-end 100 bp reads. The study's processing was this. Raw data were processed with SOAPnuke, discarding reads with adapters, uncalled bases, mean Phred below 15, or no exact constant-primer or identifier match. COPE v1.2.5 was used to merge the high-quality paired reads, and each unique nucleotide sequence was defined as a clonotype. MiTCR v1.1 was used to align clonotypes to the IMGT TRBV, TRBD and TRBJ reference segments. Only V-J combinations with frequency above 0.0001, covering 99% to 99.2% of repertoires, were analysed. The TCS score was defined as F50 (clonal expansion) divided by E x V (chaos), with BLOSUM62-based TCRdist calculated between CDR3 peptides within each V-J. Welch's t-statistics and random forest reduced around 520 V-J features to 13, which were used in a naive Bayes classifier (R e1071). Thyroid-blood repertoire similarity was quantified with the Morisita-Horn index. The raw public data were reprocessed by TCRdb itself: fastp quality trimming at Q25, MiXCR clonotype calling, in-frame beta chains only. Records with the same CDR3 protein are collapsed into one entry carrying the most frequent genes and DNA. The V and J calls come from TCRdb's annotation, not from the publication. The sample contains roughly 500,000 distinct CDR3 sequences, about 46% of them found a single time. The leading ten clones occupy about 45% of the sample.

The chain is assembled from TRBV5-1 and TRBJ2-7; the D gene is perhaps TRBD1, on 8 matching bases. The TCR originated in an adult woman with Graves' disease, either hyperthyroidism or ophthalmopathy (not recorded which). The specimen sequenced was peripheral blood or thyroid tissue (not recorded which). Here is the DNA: TGCGCCAGCAGCCTGGACAGGGAGGGCGGATACGAGCAGTACTTC. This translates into CASSLDREGGYEQYF.